One sample yielded the 20 T cell receptor beta chains listed below, sequenced in a study of blood T cell repertoires in COVID-19. Data came from immunoSEQ multiplex PCR; TCRdb stores just in-frame clones and leaves some out. The sample has about 270,000 clones, roughly 88% seen once; the top ten hold roughly 11%. Sequencing was performed on peripheral blood. The receptors derive from a woman between 65 and 79 years old with acute or convalescent COVID-19.

The CDR3 nucleotides are TGTGCCAGCAGCCAAGGACGGGCTGAAGCTTTCTTT. Encoded protein: CASSQGRAEAFF. The chain couples TRBV3-1 (or the pseudogene TRBV3-2) to TRBJ1-1; D gene ambiguous. With 1 base removed from V and 6 bases from J, the gap between germline ends came to 6 bases. In germline, CDR1 is LGHDT, CDR2 YNNKEL (reference sequence). This CDR3 region has 12 residues.

CDR3 amino acids: CASSLRAEAFF. CDR3 DNA: TGTGCCAGCAGCTTGAGGGCTGAAGCTTTCTTT. The genes are TRBV11-2 and TRBJ1-1; D gene unclear. Germline loops: CDR1 SGHAT, CDR2 FQNNGV. The germline V and J ends were trimmed by 3 bases and 6 bases, with 5 bases remaining between them. This CDR3 has 11 amino acids.

This CDR3 is CASITDRARTEAFF. CDR3 nucleotide sequence: TGTGCCAGCATTACCGACAGGGCGAGGACTGAAGCTTTCTTT. The V and J genes are TRBV2 and TRBJ1-1; 7 bases are a match to TRBD1. The CDR3 is 14 amino acids. V lost 7 bases and J lost 5; bases outside the gene matches: 10. The germline CDR1 and CDR2 sequences are SNHLY and FYNNEI.

The chain joins TRBV27 to TRBJ1-1, with 10 bases matching TRBD1. Germline trimming cut 5 bases from V and 0 bases from J; bases unmatched to any gene: 3. CDR3 length: 15 amino acids. Germline CDR1 reads MNHEY; CDR2 reads SMNVEV (reference sequence). The DNA of the CDR3 is TGTGCCAGCAGTGACAGGGGGCTGATGAACACTGAAGCTTTCTTT. Translating gives CASSDRGLMNTEAFF.

The chain couples TRBV6-5 to TRBJ1-1; D is undetermined. The CDR3 contains 14 residues. V shed 6 bases and J shed 0 bases, with 11 bases lying between them. Germline V CDR1 and CDR2: MNHEY, SVGAGI. In nucleotides, the CDR3 is TGTGCCAGCAGACCCGACACCTTGAACACTGAAGCTTTCTTT. Translation gives CASRPDTLNTEAFF.

The chain couples TRBV2 to TRBJ2-1; 8 bases map to TRBD2. Germline V gene data show CDR1 as SNHLY and CDR2 as FYNNEI. The length of the CDR3 is 15 residues. V was pared by 2 bases and J by 6 bases, with 6 bases of the junction left unmatched. The CDR3 protein is CASSEWGLAGNEQFF. Here the CDR3 DNA reads TGTGCCAGCAGTGAATGGGGGCTAGCGGGCAATGAGCAGTTCTTC.

This clone was detected a few times. The chain is built from TRBV13 and TRBJ1-3; 7 bases are shared with TRBD1. Germline values: CDR1 PRHDT, CDR2 FYEKMQ (reference sequence). After removal of 4 bases from V and 4 bases from J, the junction contained 4 bases not matched to a gene. The length of the CDR3 is 14 residues. The CDR3 sequence is CASSSRGQGNTIYF. In DNA, the CDR3 is TGTGCCAGCAGCTCAAGGGGGCAGGGAAACACCATATATTTT.

The V gene is TRBV12-3 or TRBV12-4, the J gene TRBJ2-3; D is possibly TRBD2 (6 bases). Trimming pared 5 bases from V and 6 bases from J, leaving 12 bases between. This CDR3 has 13 amino acids. CDR3 region: CASSPGGRDTQYF. In DNA, the CDR3 is TGTGCCAGCAGTCCCGGGGGTCGGGATACGCAGTATTTT.

The genes are TRBV2 and TRBJ2-5, with a tentative D call TRBD1 (8 bases). Germline CDR1 and CDR2: SNHLY and FYNNEI. The CDR3 runs 15 residues. The V end lost 1 base, the J end lost 2 bases, and 11 bases lay between the germline ends. The chain's CDR3 is CASSEEQGGQETQYF. CDR3 nucleotide sequence: TGTGCCAGCAGTGAAGAACAGGGGGGGCAAGAGACCCAGTACTTC.

This chain connects TRBV20-1 to TRBJ1-5; 8 nucleotides align to TRBD1. V shed 3 bases, J shed 4 bases, and the junction held 8 bases outside the gene matches. The CDR3 runs to 15 residues. Germline assignment: CDR1 DFQATT and CDR2 SNEGSKA (reference sequence). The CDR3 reads CSASVGQGRNQPQHF. CDR3 in DNA: TGCAGTGCTAGTGTTGGACAGGGAAGGAATCAGCCCCAGCATTTT.

The chain couples TRBV19 to TRBJ2-1; 11 bases match TRBD2. The V segment lost 2 bases and the J segment 10 bases; nucleotides outside the gene matches: 7. CDR3 length: 15 residues. In germline, CDR1 is LNHDA, CDR2 SQIVND (reference sequence). The CDR3 DNA is TGTGCCAGTAGTATAATAGCGGGGGGGCCAGGGGAGCAGTTCTTC. It encodes CASSIIAGGPGEQFF.

This rearrangement joins TRBV2 to TRBJ1-5; D possibly corresponds to TRBD1 (5 bases). Trimming pared 10 bases from V and 4 bases from J, leaving 20 bases between. Germline CDR1 SNHLY, CDR2 FYNNEI. CDR3 size: 15 residues. The DNA of the CDR3 is TGTGCCACCACGGCCATGGCAGGGCAAAATCAGCCCCAGCATTTT. Translated: CATTAMAGQNQPQHF. The complete variable domain, with remaining parts taken from reference TRBV2 and TRBJ1-5, reads EPEVTQTPSHQVTQMGQEVILRCVPISNHLYFYWYRQILGQKVEFLVSFYNNEISEKSEIFDDQFSVERPDGSNFTLKIRSTKLEDSAMYFCATTAMAGQNQPQHFGDGTRLSIL.

V gene TRBV21-1 combines with J gene TRBJ1-1; TRBD1 is the table's D call and was not checked against the DNA. TRBV21-1 is an annotated pseudogene. This CDR3 is built from 15 residues. The CDR3 protein is CASSKRVRQAQGAFF. The CDR3 DNA is TGTGCCAGCAGCAAAAGGGTCAGACAGGCCCAGGGGGCTTTCTTT.

The J gene is TRBJ1-1, the V gene TRBV2; 9 bases fit TRBD1. This CDR3 region has 15 residues. In germline, CDR1 is SNHLY, CDR2 FYNNEI. V shed 6 bases and J 1 base; nucleotides not matched to a gene: 6. CDR3 sequence (DNA): TGTGCCAGCAGGGTGGACAGGGGAGCGAACACTGAAGCTTTCTTT. It yields the protein CASRVDRGANTEAFF.

The J gene is TRBJ1-1, the V gene TRBV18; TRBD1 is a possible D gene (5 bases). V was clipped by 0 bases and J by 1 base, with 15 bases between them. Germline CDR1 is KGHSH and CDR2 is LQKENI. The CDR3 totals 17 residues. The CDR3 loop reads CASSPPLRTGGNTEAFF. The CDR3 region has the DNA TGTGCCAGCTCACCACCGTTGCGAACGGGGGGGAACACTGAAGCTTTCTTT.

This clone was seen only a few times. The V call is TRBV11-2, the J call TRBJ2-7; TRBD1 agrees at 7 bases. This CDR3 spans 14 amino acids. V was pared by 5 bases and J by 5 bases, with 9 bases of the junction left unmatched. Per the germline V gene, CDR1 is SGHAT and CDR2 is FQNNGV. CDR3 DNA sequence: TGTGCCAGCAGCCGACTGGACAGGCCCAACGAGCAGTACTTC. Residues: CASSRLDRPNEQYF.

In its sample, this clone was seen a few times. The rearrangement uses TRBV5-5 and TRBJ1-6; TRBD1 aligns across 8 bases. Trimming at V came to 4 bases and at J to 9 bases, leaving 12 bases not matched to a gene. Per the germline V gene, CDR1 is SGHKS and CDR2 is YYEKEE (reference sequence). This CDR3 spans 16 amino acids. In nucleotides, the CDR3 is TGTGCCAGCAGCCATCTCCCGGACAGGGTTGTTTCACCCCTCCACTTT. This encodes CASSHLPDRVVSPLHF.

This clone occurred a few times. J is TRBJ2-3 and V is TRBV19; TRBD2 aligns across 13 bases. With V trimmed by 6 bases and J by 6 bases, 15 bases remained unmatched. There are 18 residues in the CDR3. Germline CDR1 is LNHDA and CDR2 is SQIVND (reference sequence). CDR3 amino acids: CASSRMGLLAGGLDTQYF. The CDR3 coding sequence is TGTGCCAGTAGCAGGATGGGCCTACTAGCGGGGGGGTTGGATACGCAGTATTTT.

The gene calls are TRBV19 and TRBJ1-5; TRBD1 matches 8 bases. V lost 8 bases and J lost 10; bases outside the gene matches: 13. In germline, CDR1 is LNHDA, CDR2 SQIVND (reference sequence). This CDR3 has 14 amino acids. The CDR3 protein is CASSLGTGTGPQHF. The CDR3 bases are TGTGCCAGTTCGCTAGGGACCGGGACAGGACCCCAGCATTTT.

This clone appeared many times. The gene calls are TRBV30 and TRBJ1-2, with D possibly matching TRBD1 (6 bases). The germline V gene has CDR1 GTSNPN and CDR2 SVGIG (reference sequence). V was cut by 0 bases and J by 8 bases, with 16 bases left in between. This CDR3 is built from 14 residues. The CDR3 DNA reads as TGTGCCTGGAGTGTACTCAGGGGTTTAGGGGGCTACACCTTC. Its translation: CAWSVLRGLGGYTF.